Detailed here is one T cell receptor (beta chain). Only in-frame clones appear in the TCRdb table, and some are missing; sequencing was by immunoSEQ multiplex PCR. The sample consists of some 550,000 clones, more than 95% of them appearing once. These data are taken from a study of shared clonotypes between healthy human individuals. CDR3 size: 12 residues. Germline V gene lookup returns CDR1 SGHRS and CDR2 YFSETQ. V was pared by 5 bases and J by 8 bases, with 14 bases between. The chain employs TRBV5-1 and TRBJ2-7; D is tentatively TRBD1 or TRBD2 (6 bases each). Source material: naive CD4+ T cells sorted from blood. Regarding subset: CD45RA+ positively selected. This TCR derives from a woman in her twenties or thirties in good health. Here the CDR3 DNA reads TGCGCCAGCAGGAAGGGGGAGGCCCAGCAGTACTTC. Protein product: CASRKGEAQQYF.